These 14 T cell receptor beta chains were all obtained from the same sample, sequenced in a study of technical replicates of blood from a few donors. Sequenced by immunoSEQ multiplex PCR; TCRdb stores in-frame clones only, minus some. The top ten hold 0.3% to 0.35% of the sample, which has 79,000 or so clones, around 96% seen once. Sequencing was done on a sample of T cells isolated from PBMCs. Receptor source: a human donor in good health.

The rearrangement uses TRBV28 and TRBJ1-2, with D maybe TRBD1 (5 bases). Germline-derived CDR1 and CDR2 are MDHEN and SYDVKM. V lost 7 bases and J lost 5, with 11 bases in between. The CDR3 extends over 12 amino acids. The CDR3 nucleotides read TGTGCCAGCACCAAGGGGCAATATGGCTACACCTTC. It specifies CASTKGQYGYTF.

The chain recombines TRBV25-1 with TRBJ2-7; the D gene is possibly TRBD2 (5 bases). This CDR3 spans 11 amino acids. V lost 6 bases, J lost 4 bases, and 7 bases lay in between. Germline values: CDR1 MGHDK, CDR2 SYGVNS. The CDR3 DNA sequence: TGTGCCAGCAGGAGAGGGTACGAGCAGTACTTC. Translation: CASRRGYEQYF.

The chain joins TRBV28 to TRBJ2-7; TRBD1 aligns across 7 bases. The CDR3 extends over 13 amino acids. Germline-derived CDR1 and CDR2 are MDHEN and SYDVKM. The V and J ends lost 4 bases and 5 bases, in that order; junction bases with no gene match: 5. The CDR3 loop is CASSSTRGHEQYF. The CDR3 coding sequence is TGTGCCAGCAGTTCCACAAGGGGGCACGAGCAGTACTTC.

The chain combines TRBV19 with TRBJ1-4; D might be TRBD1 (6 bases). V lost 6 bases and J 3 bases, leaving 17 bases between the germline ends. This CDR3 has 16 residues. CDR1 and CDR2 from the germline V gene are LNHDA and SQIVND (reference sequence). DNA for the CDR3: TGTGCCAGTAGACGCCTTGGCAGGGGCTCTAATGAAAAACTGTTTTTT. Its translation is CASRRLGRGSNEKLFF.

V gene TRBV6-6 combines with J gene TRBJ1-1; D gene uncertain. Looked up from germline, CDR1 is MNHNY and CDR2 is SVGAGI (reference sequence). This CDR3 region has 12 residues. V was clipped by 10 bases and J by 11 bases, with 20 bases between them. The CDR3, as DNA: TGTGCCACCAATTTGGAACCCCCCAGGGCTTTCTTT. Encoded protein: CATNLEPPRAFF.

The count of this clone is one. The gene calls are TRBV11-2 and TRBJ2-7, with 10 bases aligning to TRBD2. V lost 1 base and J lost 6; bases outside the gene matches: 6. This CDR3 is built from 15 residues. Per germline, CDR1 SGHAT and CDR2 FQNNGV. CDR3 amino acids: CASSLATSGKGEQYF. The CDR3 nucleotides are TGTGCCAGCAGCTTAGCAACTAGCGGGAAGGGCGAGCAGTACTTC.

This rearrangement joins TRBV6-5 to TRBJ2-1; D gene uncertain. Deletions cut 2 bases from V and 9 bases from J, with 14 bases between. From germline, CDR1 is MNHEY and CDR2 SVGAGI. This CDR3 has 14 amino acids. The CDR3 here is CASSYIGSAGEQFF. The CDR3 DNA is TGTGCCAGCAGTTACATCGGAAGCGCTGGTGAGCAGTTCTTC.

The chain joins TRBV9 to TRBJ2-7; no clear D gene. CDR1 SGDLS and CDR2 YYNGEE come from the germline V gene. This CDR3 is built from 14 residues. Deletions cut 2 bases from V and 3 bases from J, with 12 bases between. This CDR3 is CASSVGPENYEQYF. DNA for the CDR3: TGTGCCAGCAGCGTTGGGCCAGAGAACTACGAGCAGTACTTC.

The genes are TRBV29-1 and TRBJ2-7; D is perhaps TRBD1 (6 bases). This CDR3 contains 14 residues. The germline V gene encodes CDR1 SQVTM and CDR2 ANQGSEA. V lost 4 bases to trimming and J lost 2 bases, with 15 bases between them. The CDR3 here is CSVAYTGQPYEQYF. The CDR3, as DNA: TGCAGCGTTGCCTACACAGGGCAACCCTACGAGCAGTACTTC.

This chain uses TRBV5-6 with TRBJ2-5; the D is unclear. The J call may be incorrect, as the DNA end agrees better with TRBJ2-7. Looked up from germline, CDR1 is SGHDT and CDR2 is YYEEEE. The CDR3 is 12 amino acids. CDR3 coding DNA: TGTGCCAGCAGCTTGGGACGGGTCGAGCAGTACTTC. This encodes CASSLGRVEQYF.

The rearrangement links TRBV29-1 to TRBJ1-2; maybe TRBD1 (6 bases). Per germline, CDR1 SQVTM and CDR2 ANQGSEA. Between the trimmed V and J ends, which lost 1 base and 6 bases, there was a span of 18 bases. The length of the CDR3 is 15 residues. CDR3 nucleotides: TGCAGCGTTGAAGGGGCCCTAGACAGGATCGATGGCTACACCTTC. It codes for CSVEGALDRIDGYTF.

The CDR3 reads CASRGRADTQYF. The CDR3 nucleotides are TGTGCCAGCAGGGGGAGAGCAGATACGCAGTATTTT. The chain carries TRBV7-8 and TRBJ2-3, with D possibly matching TRBD2 (5 bases). V dropped 6 bases and J dropped 4 bases, with 8 bases sitting between them. CDR1 and CDR2 (germline): SGHVS, FQNEAQ. The CDR3 spans 12 residues.

The CDR3 reads CASVLAEYTDTQYF. CDR3 nucleotides: TGTGCCAGCGTCCTAGCGGAATACACAGATACGCAGTATTTT. This chain links TRBV28 with TRBJ2-3; 7 bases agree with TRBD2. The CDR3 totals 14 residues. Trimming removed 8 bases from V and 2 bases from J; junction bases left unmatched: 7. Per the germline V gene, CDR1 is MDHEN and CDR2 is SYDVKM.

The gene calls are TRBV19 and TRBJ2-2; 7 bases match TRBD2. The germline CDR1 and CDR2 sequences are LNHDA and SQIVND (reference sequence). This CDR3 spans 14 amino acids. The V and J ends lost 8 bases and 5 bases, in that order; junction bases with no gene match: 8. The CDR3 is CASHAAGWTGELFF. CDR3 coding DNA: TGTGCCAGTCATGCAGCGGGATGGACCGGGGAGCTGTTTTTT.